This T cell receptor (beta chain) was recorded in a study of cytomegalovirus exposure and HLA in healthy donors. PCR employed 60 Vbeta and 13 Jbeta primers. Profiling relied on immunoSEQ multiplex PCR, and the TCRdb table lists in-frame clones only, not all of them. The sample carries roughly 200,000 clones, over 65% recorded once. The CDR3 spans 15 residues. Per the germline V gene, CDR1 is SGHRS and CDR2 is YFSETQ. Trimming removed 4 bases at V and 4 bases at J, with 14 bases between. Of note for this clone: Its antigen is unidentified.

Study-wide points: In an earlier analysis, about 87% or about 30%: the productive usage of most TCR beta V segments.

The TCR originated in a man aged 18-30 years in good health and CMV-seronegative. This chain links TRBV5-1 with TRBJ2-2, with D perhaps TRBD2 (6 bases). Sequencing input: PBMCs. The CDR3 here is CASSLLWGLTGELFF. The CDR3 DNA sequence: TGCGCCAGCAGCCTCCTTTGGGGACTCACCGGGGAGCTGTTTTTT.